Presented here are 10 T cell receptor beta chains from one specimen sequenced in a study of naive and memory T cell subsets. TCR cDNA received a 3' ligated oligonucleotide that carried a UMI. Ligated cDNA underwent four rounds of PCR with nested alpha and beta constant region primers and SP2. TCRdb reprocessed the 5' RACE reads via MiXCR and lists one record per CDR3 protein. The repertoire holds approximately 52,000 distinct CDR3 sequences, with 4.7% as singletons. Receptors were obtained from a female donor in good health.

This clonotype appeared many times. V and J are TRBV20-1 and TRBJ1-1, with 7 positions matching TRBD1. Germline V CDR1 and CDR2: DFQATT, SNEGSKA (reference sequence). The junction had 4 bases not matched to a gene; V was cut back by 5 bases and J by 10 bases. This CDR3 has 10 amino acids. The chain's CDR3 is CSAPRGGAFF. In DNA, the CDR3 is TGCAGTGCTCCCAGGGGGGGAGCTTTCTTT.

Many counts were recorded for this clonotype. The chain uses TRBV30 and TRBJ2-2, with D possibly TRBD2 on 6 matching bases. V dropped 1 base and J dropped 7 bases, with 25 bases sitting between them. In germline, CDR1 is GTSNPN, CDR2 SVGIG (reference sequence). The CDR3 has 18 amino acids. The CDR3, as DNA: TGTGCCTGGAGTGATACCCCGGGACTGGCCAGGAGAGTCGGGGAGCTGTTTTTT. This gives the protein CAWSDTPGLARRVGELFF. Full variable domain (rest looked up from reference TRBV30 and TRBJ2-2): SQTIHQWPATLVQPVGSPLSLECTVEGTSNPNLYWYRQAAGRGLQLLFYSVGIGQISSEVPQNLSASRPQDRQFILSSKKLLLSDSGFYLCAWSDTPGLARRVGELFFGEGSRLTVL.

This sequence joins TRBV29-1 and TRBJ1-2; D not certain. CDR1 and CDR2 from the germline V gene are SQVTM and ANQGSEA. CDR3 length equals 12 residues. Trimming removed 1 base from V and 10 bases from J, with 13 bases in between. CDR3 loop: CSVEVTADIYTF. CDR3 sequence (DNA): TGCAGCGTTGAAGTCACAGCCGACATCTACACCTTC.

This clonotype was counted ten times or more. The junction differs from germline at one of its ends, possibly a read error. The chain is built from TRBV20-1 and TRBJ1-2; TRBD1 agrees at 7 bases. CDR3 length: 15 residues. The germline V gene has CDR1 DFQATT and CDR2 SNEGSKA (reference sequence). CDR3 nucleotide sequence: TGCAGTGCTAGAGACCCGGACAGGAAGAACTATGGCGACACCTTC. This codes for CSARDPDRKNYGDTF.

This clonotype was observed at least ten times. The J gene is TRBJ2-5, the V gene TRBV6-6; tentative D call: TRBD2 (6 bases). The V end was cut by 5 bases, the J end by 5 bases, with 18 bases between. This CDR3 region has 15 residues. The germline CDR1 and CDR2 sequences are MNHNY and SVGAGI (reference sequence). The DNA of the CDR3 is TGTGCCAGCAGTGGGGGGTCTGGGACCCCGGAGACCCAGTACTTC. Its translation: CASSGGSGTPETQYF.

This clonotype was seen repeatedly, ten times or more. In DNA form, the CDR3 reads TGTGCCAGCAGCATTAGCGAGTTCCGAAACAATGAGCAGTTCTTC. Protein sequence: CASSISEFRNNEQFF. The chain is built from TRBV7-9 and TRBJ2-1; D perhaps matches TRBD2 (5 bases). Looked up from germline, CDR1 is SEHNR and CDR2 is FQNEAQ (reference sequence). The CDR3 has 15 amino acids. Trimming took off 5 bases at V and 5 bases at J, with 16 bases between the two ends. Full variable domain (remainder filled in from reference TRBV7-9 and TRBJ2-1): DTGVSQNPRHKITKRGQNVTFRCDPISEHNRLYWYRQTLGQGPEFLTYFQNEAQLEKSRLLSDRFSAERPKGSFSTLEIQRTEQGDSAMYLCASSISEFRNNEQFFGPGTRLTVL.

This clonotype has at least ten counts. The chain is built from TRBV7-9 and TRBJ1-6; D possibly corresponds to TRBD1 (5 bases). The CDR3 runs to 14 residues. CDR1 and CDR2 from the germline V gene are SEHNR and FQNEAQ (reference sequence). The ends were cut back, 1 base at V and 10 bases at J, with 11 bases in the middle. CDR3 residues: CASSLGGSGSPLHF. CDR3 sequence (DNA): TGTGCCAGCAGCTTAGGGGGGAGCGGCTCACCCCTCCACTTT.

This clonotype was found many times. The CDR3 DNA is TGCAGTGCTAGAGAAGGTGCTGAAGCTTTCTTT. Amino acids: CSAREGAEAFF. The V and J genes are TRBV20-1 and TRBJ1-1; D is undetermined. Germline values: CDR1 DFQATT, CDR2 SNEGSKA (reference sequence). There are 11 residues in the CDR3. The V gene lost 0 bases and the J gene lost 6 bases, with 5 bases spanning the gap.

In its sample, this clonotype was seen many times. V is TRBV28 and J is TRBJ1-1, with TRBD1 as a possible D gene (6 bases). Trimming stripped 5 bases from V and 0 bases from J, with 19 bases between. The length of the CDR3 is 17 residues. Germline V CDR1 and CDR2: MDHEN, SYDVKM. The CDR3 DNA is TGTGCCAGCAGTGTAATTCCGGGACATACTATGAACACTGAAGCTTTCTTT. Amino acid sequence: CASSVIPGHTMNTEAFF.

This clonotype was recorded at least ten times. The chain joins TRBV29-1 to TRBJ1-1; 9 nucleotides line up with TRBD1. Germline V lookup: CDR1 SQVTM, CDR2 ANQGSEA. The CDR3 runs to 15 residues. J gave up 5 bases and V 7 bases, and 14 bases lay outside the gene matches. Here the CDR3 DNA reads TGCAGCGACGGGACAGGGTTTTGGTCCGGTACTGAAGCTTTCTTT. Protein product: CSDGTGFWSGTEAFF.